This T cell receptor beta chain was profiled in a study of cytomegalovirus exposure and HLA in healthy donors (dated by TCRdb to 2016 to 2017). Turning to the overall study: The 500 to 700 repertoires of the first cohort and the roughly 120 validation repertoires were produced on the same platform, according to a later analysis. The study aimed to test whether cataloging public T cell receptors could reveal signatures of past pathogen exposure. Along with the approximately 700-subject first cohort, a separate validation cohort of over a hundred different subjects was used. High-throughput TCR immunosequencing, statistical association of individual TCRs with disease status, and machine learning were combined to predict cytomegalovirus infection status. Overall study outcomes, separate from this receptor: Most TCR sequences were observed very rarely across donors, whereas some public TCRs were present in many individuals. A total of 150 to 200 TCR beta chains were listed by the study as associated with cytomegalovirus. The authors suggested that the approach could potentially be generalized to other disease states and immunological phenotypes. The validation cohort had no HLA typing available for a later analysis, so co-occurrence within that cohort was assessed over all 120 or so repertoires. The classifier was reported to diagnose cytomegalovirus status with high specificity and sensitivity in both the original cohort and the validation cohort. A later analysis found that TCRs clustered in the first cohort also tended to co-occur in the 120 or so validation repertoires, with 90% to 95% of cluster scores above 0. In vitro tests confirmed that three of the cytomegalovirus-associated TCR beta chains recognize cytomegalovirus antigens.

The library was obtained by the immunoSEQ multiplex PCR assay. The authors processed their data as follows. To diagnose cytomegalovirus status from the catalog of TCR beta chain sequences, a statistical classification framework was built. TCRdb carries this immuneACCESS record with in-frame sequences only. Its versions omit some clonotypes, under half of them owing to an unresolved V gene in the studies checked, with the rest unexplained. Clone size and the V and J calls come from that table; the DNA yielded D and trimming. The table for this sample lists more than 95,000 clones; around 94% of them were counted only once. The ten largest clones add up to less than 1.5% of the sample. The donors belonged to the validation cohort of about 120 subjects, which was separate from the roughly 680-subject first cohort. As concerns this clone: Its cognate antigen has yet to be identified. No per-base quality is available; no much larger clone lies one base away.

Relative to germline, V is missing 3 bases and J is missing 7 bases, with 7 bases of the junction outside any gene match. According to the germline V gene, CDR1 reads MDHEN and CDR2 reads SYDVKM. The CDR3, cysteine through phenylalanine, is 14 amino acids long. CDR3 DNA is the only sequence kept; it has 42 bases, read in frame from the first base. This chain is built from TRBV28 and TRBJ1-2, with TRBD1 matching 8 junction bases. The source is a woman in her late teens or twenties in good health and CMV-seronegative. The specimen was PBMCs. The bases read TGTGCCAGCAGTTTGAGGACAGGGAGGGGTGGCTACACCTTC. Translation gives CASSLRTGRGGYTF.